A single sample is the source of the 15 T cell receptor beta chains below, sequenced in a study of T cell responses to AZD1222 COVID-19 vaccine. The table came from immunoSEQ multiplex PCR; TCRdb's copy has only in-frame clones and leaves some out. The sample shows some 55,000 clones, around 89% of them seen only once. The sample in question was peripheral blood, obtained on day 0 of AZD1222 vaccination. All receptors derive from an adult in good health.

This clone is labeled medium-sized (0.01 to 0.1%). The rearrangement uses TRBV7-9 and TRBJ1-3; tentatively, D is TRBD1 (5 bases). There are 15 residues in the CDR3. V lost 3 bases and J 0 bases, leaving 9 bases between the germline ends. Germline loops: CDR1 SEHNR, CDR2 FQNEAQ (reference sequence). This CDR3 reads CASSFGAVSGNTIYF. The CDR3, as DNA: TGTGCCAGCAGCTTTGGGGCCGTCTCTGGAAACACCATATATTTT.

V is TRBV18 and J is TRBJ2-1, with 10 bases lining up with TRBD1. The CDR3 runs 14 residues. Germline V lookup: CDR1 KGHSH, CDR2 LQKENI. J lost 15 bases, V lost 2 bases, and 10 bases had no gene match. The CDR3 region has the DNA TGTGCCAGCTCACCAGTCGAGACAGGGGGCTTGCCGTTCTTC. It translates to CASSPVETGGLPFF.

The V call is TRBV28, the J call TRBJ2-7; TRBD2 is a possible D gene (6 bases). This CDR3 is 13 amino acids long. The V and J ends lost 7 bases and 0 bases respectively, with 10 bases between them. Germline assignment: CDR1 MDHEN and CDR2 SYDVKM. The CDR3 here is CASTGGTSYEQYF. The CDR3 coding sequence is TGTGCCAGCACCGGCGGGACCTCCTACGAGCAGTACTTC.

J is TRBJ1-6 and V is TRBV3-1 (or the pseudogene TRBV3-2); 8 nucleotides match TRBD1. Germline trimming cut 1 base from V and 6 bases from J; bases unmatched to any gene: 8. The CDR3 length is 17 residues. The germline V gene has CDR1 LGHDT and CDR2 YNNKEL (reference sequence). The CDR3: CASSQVGQGAANSPLHF. CDR3 coding DNA: TGTGCCAGCAGCCAAGTCGGCCAGGGGGCAGCTAATTCACCCCTCCACTTT.

The V and J genes are TRBV7-5 and TRBJ2-4; whether TRBD1, the table's D call, matches the DNA was not checked. TRBV7-5 is a pseudogene segment. CDR3 length: 15 amino acids. The CDR3 reads CVRSFSRTGRNIQYF. The CDR3 region has the DNA TGTGTCAGAAGCTTTTCACGGACAGGTCGGAACATTCAGTACTTC.

The V gene is TRBV9, the J gene TRBJ1-3; weak D call: TRBD1 (5 bases). The germline CDR1 and CDR2 sequences are SGDLS and YYNGEE. Trimming removed 0 bases at V and 4 bases at J, with 11 bases between. The CDR3 has 15 residues. The CDR3 DNA is TGTGCCAGCAGCGTAGCTTTAGGGACGGGAAACACCATATATTTT. Residues: CASSVALGTGNTIYF.

Only a few counts were recorded for this clone. V gene TRBV27 combines with J gene TRBJ1-5; 7 nucleotides match TRBD1. This CDR3 is 15 amino acids long. With V trimmed by 6 bases and J by 2 bases, 7 bases remained unmatched. Germline V gene data show CDR1 as MNHEY and CDR2 as SMNVEV (reference sequence). CDR3 sequence (DNA): TGTGCCAGCAGCATTACAGGGGATGGCAATCAGCCCCAGCATTTT. This gives the protein CASSITGDGNQPQHF.

The rearrangement uses TRBV6-5 and TRBJ1-3; a weak D match, TRBD1 (6 bases). CDR3 length: 16 amino acids. The ends were cut back, 0 bases at V and 4 bases at J, with 13 bases in the middle. Per the germline V gene, CDR1 is MNHEY and CDR2 is SVGAGI. CDR3 coding DNA: TGTGCCAGCAGTTACTCGAACACAGGGCTAGGAAACACCATATATTTT. This encodes CASSYSNTGLGNTIYF.

The gene calls are TRBV12-3 or TRBV12-4 and TRBJ1-1; no reliable D call. The CDR3 covers 13 residues. Between the trimmed V and J ends, which lost 7 bases and 4 bases, there was a span of 13 bases. CDR3 region: CASIKTWGTEAFF. The CDR3 region has the DNA TGTGCCAGCATTAAAACTTGGGGCACTGAAGCTTTCTTT.

The rearrangement uses TRBV6-5 and TRBJ2-7, with 9 nucleotides matching TRBD1. Germline CDR1 and CDR2: MNHEY and SVGAGI. The CDR3 loop spans 14 amino acids. J was trimmed by 2 bases and V by 5 bases; bases with no gene match: 4. For the CDR3, the DNA is TGTGCCAGCAGTCCGGGACAGGGAACCTACGAGCAGTACTTC. Protein sequence: CASSPGQGTYEQYF.

The rearrangement links TRBV27 to TRBJ1-5; D ambiguous. The V end lost 3 bases, the J end lost 1 base, and 7 bases lay between the germline ends. The CDR3 length is 14 residues. Germline assignment: CDR1 MNHEY and CDR2 SMNVEV (reference sequence). The CDR3: CASSFDGSNQPQHF. The DNA of the CDR3 is TGTGCCAGCAGTTTCGACGGGAGCAATCAGCCCCAGCATTTT.

The sample holds a few counts of this clone. The chain recombines TRBV27 with TRBJ1-1; TRBD1 aligns across 10 bases. Germline V gene sequence: CDR1 MNHEY, CDR2 SMNVEV (reference sequence). There are 16 residues in the CDR3. V trimming: 5 bases; J trimming: 0 bases; junction bases outside the gene matches: 6. The DNA of the CDR3 is TGTGCCAGCAGTCCCTCGGACAGGGGGTTGAACACTGAAGCTTTCTTT. Its protein is CASSPSDRGLNTEAFF.

CDR3 nucleotide sequence: TGTGCCAGTAGCCCGGCCCCGGGACCATACGAGCAGTACTTC. Amino acid sequence: CASSPAPGPYEQYF. The chain recombines TRBV19 with TRBJ2-7; the D gene could be TRBD1 or TRBD2 (5 bases each). The V gene's germline CDR1 is LNHDA and CDR2 SQIVND (reference sequence). The CDR3 covers 14 residues. V shed 6 bases and J shed 4 bases, with 16 bases lying between them.

The gene calls are TRBV4-2 and TRBJ1-2, with TRBD1 as a possible D gene (6 bases). The length of the CDR3 is 15 residues. V gave up 1 base and J gave up 2 bases, with 11 bases separating them. Germline V gene data show CDR1 as LGHNA and CDR2 as YNFKEQ. The DNA of the CDR3 is TGTGCCAGCAGCCAAGGGGCGGGGGCGAACTATGGCTACACCTTC. This sequence encodes CASSQGAGANYGYTF.

This clone has just one count. The chain combines TRBV7-2 with TRBJ2-5; TRBD2 matches 10 bases. The V gene end was trimmed by 5 bases and the J gene end by 4 bases; junction bases not matched to a gene: 7. This CDR3 is 15 amino acids long. Germline CDR1 and CDR2: SGHTA and FQGNSA. The CDR3 is CASSLSGRAPETQYF. The DNA for the CDR3 is TGTGCCAGCAGCCTCAGCGGGAGGGCCCCAGAGACCCAGTACTTC. The variable domain in full, completed from reference TRBV7-2 and TRBJ2-5, reads GAGVSQSPSNKVTEKGKDVELRCDPISGHTALYWYRQSLGQGLEFLIYFQGNSAPDKSGLPSDRFSAERTGGSVSTLTIQRTQQEDSAVYLCASSLSGRAPETQYFGPGTRLLVL.